This T cell receptor (beta chain) was found in a study of technical replicates of blood from several donors. Trimming cost V 0 bases and J 0 bases, with 9 bases left between them. This CDR3 region has 15 residues. Germline V gives CDR1 ENHRY, CDR2 SYGVKD. The data were produced by immunoSEQ multiplex PCR, yet TCRdb's version contains in-frame clones alone and is incomplete. Of 55,000 to 60,000 clones listed, about 93% were seen once; the top ten hold 4.2%. This clone was recorded only once. The sample taken for sequencing was PBMCs. The rearrangement uses TRBV10-3 and TRBJ2-7, with D tentatively TRBD2 (5 bases). The clonotype comes from a human donor in good health. Some clones in this sample may be carry-over from other donors' samples. The CDR3 sequence is CAISESPGSSYEQYF. CDR3 DNA: TGTGCCATCAGTGAGTCCCCGGGGAGCTCCTACGAGCAGTACTTC.